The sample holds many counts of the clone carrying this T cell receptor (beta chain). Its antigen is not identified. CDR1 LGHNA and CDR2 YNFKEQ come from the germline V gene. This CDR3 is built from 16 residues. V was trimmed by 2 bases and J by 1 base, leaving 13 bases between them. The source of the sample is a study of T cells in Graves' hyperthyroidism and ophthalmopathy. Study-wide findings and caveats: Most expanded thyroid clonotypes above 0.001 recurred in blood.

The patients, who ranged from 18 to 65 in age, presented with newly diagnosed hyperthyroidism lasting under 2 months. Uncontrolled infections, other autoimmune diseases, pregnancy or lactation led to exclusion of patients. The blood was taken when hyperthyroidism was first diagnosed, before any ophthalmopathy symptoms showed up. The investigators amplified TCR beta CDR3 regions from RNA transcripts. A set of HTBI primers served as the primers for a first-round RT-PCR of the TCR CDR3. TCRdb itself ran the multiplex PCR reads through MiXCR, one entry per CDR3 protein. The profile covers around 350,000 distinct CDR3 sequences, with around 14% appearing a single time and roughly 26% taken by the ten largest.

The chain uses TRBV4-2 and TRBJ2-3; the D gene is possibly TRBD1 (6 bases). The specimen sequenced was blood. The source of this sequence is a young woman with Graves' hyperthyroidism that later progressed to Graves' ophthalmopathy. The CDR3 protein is CASSQPQGEGTDTQYF. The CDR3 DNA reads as TGTGCCAGCAGCCAACCACAGGGAGAGGGCACAGATACGCAGTATTTT.